The 27 T cell receptor beta chains listed next were all sequenced from one sample in a study of low-dose radiotherapy and immunotherapy resistance in tumors. Priming of first-strand cDNA relied on TRAV- and TRBV-specific primers (covering alpha and beta chains). Using a constant-region primer together with a V-primer adapter, TCRs were subjected to around 20 PCR cycles of amplification. TCRdb itself ran the reads through MiXCR, one entry per CDR3 protein. The data show approximately 6,300 distinct CDR3 sequences, with about four fifths seen just once and roughly 5.7% held by the top ten. Receptors were obtained from a human donor with advanced metastatic prostate, ovarian, gallbladder or colorectal cancer (not recorded which). This table probably holds off-target reads from a library built for another chain.

The chain employs TRBV23-1 and TRBJ2-1; tentative D call: TRBD2 (6 bases). TRBV23-1 is labeled an ORF, and its function is uncertain. Trimming took off 3 bases at V and 11 bases at J, with 11 bases between the two ends. The CDR3 covers 12 residues. CDR3 sequence: CASSHGTRKQFF. The CDR3 nucleotides read TGCGCCAGCAGTCATGGGACTCGAAAGCAGTTCTTC.

The chain has TRBV18 and TRBJ2-1, with a possible D match to TRBD2 (5 bases). The germline V and J ends were trimmed by 2 bases and 4 bases, with 15 bases remaining between them. The CDR3 length is 16 residues. Germline assignment: CDR1 KGHSH and CDR2 LQKENI. The CDR3 nucleotides are TGTGCCAGCTCACCATTTAAGAGGGAAAGTTACAATGAGCAGTTCTTC. Protein: CASSPFKRESYNEQFF.

CDR3: CASSQGPAATDTQYF. The CDR3 DNA follows: TGTGCCAGCAGCCAAGGGCCAGCGGCGACAGATACGCAGTATTTT. The chain recombines TRBV4-2 with TRBJ2-3, with D maybe TRBD2 (5 bases). V shed 1 base and J shed 3 bases, with 11 bases lying between them. In germline, CDR1 is LGHNA, CDR2 YNFKEQ. The CDR3 covers 15 residues.

This clonotype was seen a handful of times. J is TRBJ2-2 and V is TRBV11-3; 7 positions match TRBD1. J gave up 7 bases and V 4 bases, and 6 bases lay outside the gene matches. The CDR3 sequence is 14 residues long. The V gene's germline CDR1 is SGHNT and CDR2 YENEEA. In nucleotides, the CDR3 is TGTGCCAGCAGCTCAGACAGGGCGGTCGGGGAGCTGTTTTTT. Translated, it gives CASSSDRAVGELFF.

This clonotype appeared once. The rearrangement joins TRBV5-6 to TRBJ1-2, with a weak D call TRBD1 (5 bases). Germline V CDR1 and CDR2: SGHDT, YYEEEE. There are 15 residues in the CDR3. V was clipped by 0 bases and J by 1 base, with 10 bases between them. The CDR3: CASSLVPGYNYGYTF. CDR3 in DNA: TGTGCCAGCAGCTTGGTCCCAGGGTATAACTATGGCTACACCTTC.

The gene calls are TRBV11-3 and TRBJ2-1; 7 bases fit TRBD1. The CDR3 totals 12 residues. Germline CDR1 SGHNT, CDR2 YENEEA. With V trimmed by 4 bases and J by 8 bases, 2 bases remained unmatched. The CDR3 region has the DNA TGTGCCAGCAGCTCGACAGGGTATGAGCAGTTCTTC. Translating gives CASSSTGYEQFF.

V usage is TRBV5-1 and J usage is TRBJ2-4; D gene unclear. V dropped 0 bases and J dropped 1 base, with 20 bases sitting between them. The germline CDR1 and CDR2 sequences are SGHRS and YFSETQ. The length of the CDR3 is 19 residues. This CDR3 is CASSLDLAFSIGAKNIQYF. CDR3 coding DNA: TGCGCCAGCAGCTTGGATCTTGCGTTCTCGATTGGGGCCAAAAACATTCAGTACTTC.

This clonotype has a single count. The V call is TRBV9, the J call TRBJ1-5; D ambiguous. V was cut by 3 bases and J by 0 bases, with 10 bases left in between. Germline V gene lookup returns CDR1 SGDLS and CDR2 YYNGEE. This CDR3 contains 15 residues. CDR3 residues: CASSETHYSNQPQHF. As DNA, the CDR3 is TGTGCCAGCAGCGAGACGCATTATAGCAATCAGCCCCAGCATTTT.

The gene calls are TRBV6-1 and TRBJ2-5; TRBD2 matches at 7 bases. The CDR3 spans 16 residues. The trim removed 8 bases at V and 0 bases at J, leaving 12 bases unmatched. CDR1 MNHNS and CDR2 SASEGT come from the germline V gene. In DNA, the CDR3 is TGTGCCAGCGGAGGATCAACGGGAGGATACCAAGAGACCCAGTACTTC. It specifies CASGGSTGGYQETQYF.

This chain uses TRBV24-1 with TRBJ2-1; no clear D. Trimming pared 3 bases from V and 7 bases from J, leaving 9 bases between. Germline CDR1 reads KGHDR; CDR2 reads SFDVKD. This CDR3 region has 13 residues. The CDR3 region is CATSDPTRNEQFF. The CDR3, as DNA: TGTGCCACCAGTGATCCCACACGAAATGAGCAGTTCTTC.

The chain carries TRBV7-8 and TRBJ2-5, with D perhaps TRBD1 or TRBD2 (5 bases each). From germline, CDR1 is SGHVS and CDR2 FQNEAQ. The V end lost 6 bases, the J end lost 2 bases, and 19 bases lay between the germline ends. The length of the CDR3 is 16 residues. The CDR3 coding sequence is TGTGCCAGCAGGTCGAGCCCCGGGACGGCTCAAGAGACCCAGTACTTC. It encodes CASRSSPGTAQETQYF.

Turning to this clonotype: Germline is not matched at one junction end, which may reflect a read error. This chain joins TRBV7-9 and TRBJ1-1, with a weak D call TRBD1 (5 bases). The CDR3 is made up of 16 amino acids. Germline loops: CDR1 SEHNR, CDR2 FQNEAQ (reference sequence). Here the CDR3 reads CASSFRAGLKNTEAFF. The CDR3 coding sequence is TGTGCCAGCAGCTTCCGCGCGGGACTGAAGAACACTGAAGCGTTCTTT.

V is TRBV11-2 and J is TRBJ2-1; D unclear. The CDR3 length is 15 residues. The germline V and J ends were trimmed by 1 base and 0 bases, with 7 bases remaining between them. Germline V CDR1 and CDR2: SGHAT, FQNNGV. CDR3 in DNA: TGTGCCAGCAGCTTAGGTGGGAACTCCTACAATGAGCAGTTCTTC. It specifies CASSLGGNSYNEQFF. The full variable domain, with the rest looked up from reference TRBV11-2 and TRBJ2-1, is EAGVAQSPRYKIIEKRQSVAFWCNPISGHATLYWYQQILGQGPKLLIQFQNNGVVDDSQLPKDRFSAERLKGVDSTLKIQPAKLEDSAVYLCASSLGGNSYNEQFFGPGTRLTVL.

This clonotype was observed once. The chain employs TRBV7-9 and TRBJ1-2, with D possibly being TRBD1 (5 bases). The CDR3 extends over 16 amino acids. CDR1 is SEHNR and CDR2 is FQNEAQ in the germline V gene (reference sequence). The V end was cut by 6 bases, the J end by 4 bases, with 21 bases between. CDR3 DNA: TGTGCCAGCAGACCCCCTGAGAGGGGCATGACCTATGGCTACACCTTC. Amino acid sequence: CASRPPERGMTYGYTF.

The V and J genes are TRBV29-1 and TRBJ1-1; 9 bases align to TRBD1. With 4 bases clipped from V and 4 bases from J, the junction kept 4 bases outside the gene matches. In germline, CDR1 is SQVTM, CDR2 ANQGSEA. This CDR3 spans 13 amino acids. CDR3 sequence reads: CSVATGGGTEAFF. The CDR3 region has the DNA TGCAGCGTTGCTACAGGGGGCGGCACTGAAGCTTTCTTT.

V is TRBV5-1 and J is TRBJ2-2, with D tentatively TRBD1 (5 bases). Germline CDR1 is SGHRS and CDR2 is YFSETQ. V lost 0 bases, J lost 3 bases, and 9 bases lay in between. This CDR3 has 15 residues. CDR3 sequence reads: CASSLAPRDTGELFF. The CDR3 DNA reads as TGCGCCAGCAGCTTGGCGCCCAGGGACACCGGGGAGCTGTTTTTT.

J is TRBJ1-1 and V is TRBV7-4; no definite D call. Between the trimmed V and J ends, which lost 1 base and 3 bases, there was a span of 9 bases. The CDR3 length is 14 residues. Germline CDR1 is SGHVT and CDR2 is SQSDAQ. The CDR3 reads CASSLVEDDTEAFF. CDR3 bases: TGTGCCAGCAGCTTAGTAGAAGACGACACTGAAGCTTTCTTT. Combining the CDR3 with reference TRBV7-4 and TRBJ1-1 gives the whole variable domain GAGVSQSPRYKVAKRGRDVALRCDSISGHVTLYWYRQTLGQGSEVLTYSQSDAQRDKSGRPSGRFSAERPERSVSTLKIQRTEQGDSAVYLCASSLVEDDTEAFFGQGTRLTVV.

The chain combines TRBV10-3 with TRBJ2-1; no clear D. V shed 5 bases and J shed 4 bases, with 6 bases lying between them. The germline V gene has CDR1 ENHRY and CDR2 SYGVKD. This CDR3 is built from 12 residues. This chain's CDR3 is CAISPWYNEQFF. Here the CDR3 DNA reads TGTGCCATCAGTCCGTGGTACAATGAGCAGTTCTTC.

This rearrangement joins TRBV2 to TRBJ1-2; 7 nucleotides match TRBD1. The CDR3 loop spans 14 amino acids. V lost 2 bases, J lost 4 bases, and 4 bases stayed unmatched. CDR1 and CDR2 (germline): SNHLY, FYNNEI. For the CDR3, the DNA is TGTGCCAGCAGTGAAAGACAGGGTGGCTATGGCTACACCTTC. Amino acid sequence: CASSERQGGYGYTF.

The chain links TRBV15 to TRBJ2-7, with D unclear. The CDR3 sequence is 12 residues long. V was cut by 5 bases and J by 6 bases, with 11 bases left in between. Germline-derived CDR1 and CDR2 are LNHNV and YYDKDF (reference sequence). CDR3 DNA sequence: TGTGCCACCAGCTTCACACGAGCCGAGCAGTACTTC. It codes for CATSFTRAEQYF.

J is TRBJ1-5 and V is TRBV6-6; 8 bases match TRBD1. Per the germline V gene, CDR1 is MNHNY and CDR2 is SVGAGI (reference sequence). This CDR3 is 13 amino acids long. V trimming: 8 bases; J trimming: 3 bases; junction bases outside the gene matches: 3. The CDR3 here is CASGTGDNQPQHF. The CDR3 DNA is TGTGCCAGCGGGACAGGAGACAATCAGCCCCAGCATTTT.

The CDR3: CASSLVDLSYEQYF. The DNA for the CDR3 is TGCGCCAGCAGCTTGGTGGACCTCTCCTACGAGCAGTACTTC. The V gene is TRBV5-1, the J gene TRBJ2-7; D uncertain. V lost 0 bases, J lost 0 bases, and 7 bases lay in between. The CDR3 contains 14 residues. In germline, CDR1 is SGHRS, CDR2 YFSETQ.

This chain uses TRBV7-9 with TRBJ2-5; D is unclear. The CDR3 contains 16 residues. Looked up from germline, CDR1 is SEHNR and CDR2 is FQNEAQ (reference sequence). Trimming left V 2 bases short and J 5 bases short, with 18 bases between. CDR3 in amino acids: CASSLFAVAEGETQYF. The CDR3 DNA reads TGTGCCAGCAGCTTATTTGCGGTCGCGGAAGGCGAGACCCAGTACTTC.

V usage is TRBV4-1 and J usage is TRBJ2-7, with D perhaps matching TRBD1 (6 bases). The germline CDR1 and CDR2 sequences are MGHRA and YSYEKL. This CDR3 has 14 residues. The V and J ends lost 4 bases and 3 bases respectively, with 13 bases between them. The CDR3 protein is CASSRETGLYEQYF. Here the CDR3 DNA reads TGCGCCAGCAGCCGAGAGACAGGCCTCTACGAGCAGTACTTC.

The chain has TRBV6-8 and TRBJ2-2; D unresolved. CDR3 length equals 14 residues. Trimming stripped 2 bases from V and 2 bases from J, with 6 bases between. Germline V CDR1 and CDR2: MNHGY, SAAAGT. As DNA, the CDR3 is TGTGCCAGCAGTTACGGCGCCAACACCGGGGAGCTGTTTTTT. Protein product: CASSYGANTGELFF.

The chain uses TRBV12-3 or TRBV12-4 and TRBJ2-2; 10 nucleotides match TRBD1. CDR3 length equals 16 residues. V gave up 5 bases and J gave up 5 bases; unmatched junction bases: 8. CDR3 in DNA: TGTGCCAGCAGTCCCCGGGACAGGGGACGGACCGGGGAGCTGTTTTTT. The encoded protein is CASSPRDRGRTGELFF.

V gene TRBV4-3 combines with J gene TRBJ2-2; either TRBD1 or TRBD2 may supply D (6 bases each). There are 16 residues in the CDR3. Germline CDR1 and CDR2: LGHNA and YSLEER. V gave up 0 bases and J gave up 1 base, with 9 bases separating them. The CDR3 coding sequence is TGCGCCAGCAGCCAAGACGGGGGCCTGAACACCGGGGAGCTGTTTTTT. Protein: CASSQDGGLNTGELFF.